This T cell receptor (beta chain) was recorded in a study of control samples from healthy donors and cancer patients. Only in-frame clones appear in the TCRdb table, and some are missing; sequencing was by immunoSEQ multiplex PCR. The table shows 150,000 or so clones, with under 95% occurring only once. The CDR3 is 16 residues long. V shed 3 bases, J shed 3 bases, and the junction held 5 bases outside the gene matches. Per germline, CDR1 KGHDR and CDR2 SFDVKD. Sequencing was performed on blood. This rearrangement joins TRBV24-1 to TRBJ2-7; the match to TRBD2 covers 12 bases. This TCR derives from a man aged 18 to 29 in good health. The CDR3: CATSDPSTSGSYEQYF. The CDR3 coding sequence is TGTGCCACCAGTGATCCATCGACTAGCGGGAGCTACGAGCAGTACTTC.